These T cell receptor beta chains were read from a single sample in a study of blood T cell repertoires in COVID-19. This table comes from immunoSEQ multiplex PCR, and its TCRdb copy is limited to in-frame clones, with some not included. The table includes 90,000 or so clones, 90% detected once. The sequencing input was peripheral blood. The receptors originated from a man between 18 and 29 years old with COVID-19, enrolled during active disease. CDR3s include the opening cysteine and the closing phenylalanine or tryptophan. The D gene is left open where the match is weak. Only some rows state a clone size, as once, few, many or a class for expanded clones.

CDR3	DNA	size	V	J	D
CASSSRAYEQYF	TGTGCCAGCAGCAGCCGGGCCTACGAGCAGTACTTC	.	TRBV7-9	TRBJ2-7	.
CASSLGDRPREKLFF	TGCGCCAGCAGCTTGGGGGACAGGCCGAGGGAAAAACTGTTTTTT	.	TRBV5-1	TRBJ1-4	TRBD1
CASSRGSENSPLHF	TGCGCCAGCAGCAGGGGGTCAGAAAATTCACCCCTCCACTTT	.	TRBV5-1	TRBJ1-6	.
CASSLEASLAVYNEQFF	TGTGCCAGCAGCTTAGAGGCAAGCCTAGCGGTCTACAATGAGCAGTTCTTC	.	TRBV7-7	TRBJ2-1	TRBD2
CASSPVTGDAASLLF	TGTGCCAGCAGCCCAGTCACAGGGGATGCGGCGAGTCTGCTTTTT	few	TRBV9	TRBJ1-4	TRBD1
CASSYGTSGYEQYF	TGTGCCAGCAGTTACGGGACTAGCGGGTACGAGCAGTACTTC	.	TRBV6-2/TRBV6-3	TRBJ2-7	TRBD2
CASSYSKGGGTGELFF	TGTGCCAGCAGTTACTCGAAGGGGGGAGGGACCGGGGAGCTGTTTTTT	.	TRBV6-5	TRBJ2-2	.
CASSLEYGGGDEQYF	TGTGCCAGCAGCTTAGAGTACGGCGGGGGGGACGAGCAGTACTTC	.	TRBV7-6	TRBJ2-7	TRBD2
CASSPGGPGYNEQFF	TGTGCCAGCAGCCCCGGGGGGCCGGGTTACAATGAGCAGTTCTTC	.	TRBV27	TRBJ2-1	.
CASSLRLAGRGPADTQYF	TGCGCCAGCAGCTTAAGACTAGCGGGAAGGGGACCCGCAGATACGCAGTATTTT	.	TRBV5-1	TRBJ2-3	TRBD2
CASSRVTGGPAGGYTF	TGCGCCAGCAGCCGGGTCACAGGGGGGCCGGCGGGTGGCTACACCTTC	.	TRBV4-3	TRBJ1-2	TRBD1
CASSLILRFGQPQHF	TGTGCCAGCAGCTTGATTTTGAGGTTTGGACAGCCCCAGCATTTT	.	TRBV5-8	TRBJ1-5	.
CASSLRDRANEQFF	TGTGCCAGCAGTCTTCGGGACAGGGCGAATGAGCAGTTCTTC	.	TRBV27	TRBJ2-1	TRBD1
CSVGASGSYEQYF	TGCAGCGTTGGGGCTAGCGGAAGCTACGAGCAGTACTTC	.	TRBV29-1	TRBJ2-7	TRBD2
CASSATGTGSLFYGYTF	TGTGCCAGTAGTGCAACCGGGACAGGGTCGTTGTTCTATGGCTACACCTTC	.	TRBV19	TRBJ1-2	TRBD1
CAWNFAAGGPYEQYF	TGTGCCTGGAATTTCGCGGCAGGGGGCCCCTACGAGCAGTACTTC	.	TRBV30	TRBJ2-7	TRBD1
CASSQDITALYNEQFF	TGTGCCAGCAGCCAAGATATCACAGCCCTGTACAATGAGCAGTTCTTC	.	TRBV3-1/TRBV3-2	TRBJ2-1	.
CASSTGLGGTDTQYF	TGTGCCAGCAGCACCGGACTCGGAGGAACAGATACGCAGTATTTT	.	TRBV5-4	TRBJ2-3	.
CASSLESRGPETQYF	TGTGCCAGCAGCTTGGAAAGCAGGGGGCCAGAGACCCAGTACTTC	.	TRBV5-6	TRBJ2-5	TRBD1
CASSRTGPGNLYGYTF	TGTGCCAGCAGCCGGACAGGGCCCGGGAACCTCTATGGCTACACCTTC	.	TRBV7-8	TRBJ1-2	TRBD1
CASRGEGSSYNSPLHF	TGTGCCAGCCGGGGAGAGGGCAGCTCCTATAATTCACCCCTCCACTTT	.	TRBV27	TRBJ1-6	.
CASSLPDRPDEEQYF	TGTGCCAGCAGCTTACCGGACAGACCCGATGAGGAGCAGTACTTC	.	TRBV7-9	TRBJ2-7	.
CASSQDPSGQGAREKLFF	TGTGCCAGCAGCCAAGATCCCTCCGGACAGGGGGCTCGGGAAAAACTGTTTTTT	.	TRBV4-2	TRBJ1-4	TRBD1
CAISESGQLMNTEAFF	TGTGCCATCAGTGAGTCGGGACAGTTAATGAACACTGAAGCTTTCTTT	once	TRBV10-3	TRBJ1-1	TRBD1
CASSEIGVPHYGYTF	TGTGCCAGCAGTGAAATCGGGGTCCCCCACTATGGCTACACCTTC	.	TRBV2	TRBJ1-2	.
CASSLSGVGELFF	TGTGCCAGCAGCCTTAGCGGGGTCGGGGAGCTGTTTTTT	.	TRBV9	TRBJ2-2	TRBD2
CASSVRQGTTQYF	TGTGCCAGCAGCGTTCGACAGGGAACGACCCAGTACTTC	.	TRBV9	TRBJ2-5	TRBD1
CATSRESGQGSYEQYF	TGTGCCACCAGCAGAGAGTCGGGCCAGGGGTCCTACGAGCAGTACTTC	.	TRBV15	TRBJ2-7	.
CATSDPSWGVGNTGELFF	TGTGCCACCAGTGACCCCTCCTGGGGAGTTGGGAACACCGGGGAGCTGTTTTTT	.	TRBV24-1	TRBJ2-2	.